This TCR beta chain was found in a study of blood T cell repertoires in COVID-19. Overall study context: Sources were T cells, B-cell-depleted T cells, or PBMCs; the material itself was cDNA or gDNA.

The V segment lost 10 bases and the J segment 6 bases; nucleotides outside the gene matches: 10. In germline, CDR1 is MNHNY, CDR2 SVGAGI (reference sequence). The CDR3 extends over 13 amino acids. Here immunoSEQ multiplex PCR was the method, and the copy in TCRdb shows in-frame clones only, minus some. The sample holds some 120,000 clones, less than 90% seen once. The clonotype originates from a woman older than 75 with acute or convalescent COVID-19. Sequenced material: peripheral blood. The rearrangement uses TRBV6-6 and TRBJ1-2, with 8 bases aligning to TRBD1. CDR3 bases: TGTGCCACGACAGGGACAGGAGGCGATGGCTACACCTTC. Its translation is CATTGTGGDGYTF.